Listed here are 6 T cell receptor beta chains from one sample, sequenced in a study of T-cell reconstitution after alpha-beta-depleted transplantation in children. The TCRbeta library was prepared with unique molecular identifiers. Each CDR3 protein is one row after TCRdb ran MiXCR on the PCR reads. The table has 450,000 to 550,000 distinct CDR3 sequences, roughly an eighth seen once; the top ten hold approximately 15%. The sequenced sample was PBMCs, mostly from graft donor cells, obtained 180 days after TCRalphabeta/CD19-depleted stem cell transplant. Receptor source: a female patient aged 2-9 years who had a stem cell transplant for aplastic anemia, so the T cells may come from the graft donor.

This clonotype was detected only a few times. The rearrangement links TRBV7-9 to TRBJ1-1, with D unclear. The V end was cut by 5 bases, the J end by 0 bases, with 19 bases between. The CDR3 spans 17 residues. Germline lookup yields CDR1 SEHNR and CDR2 FQNEAQ (reference sequence). CDR3 DNA: TGTGCCAGCAGCCCCGGAATGGGGTGGACGTTGAACACTGAAGCTTTCTTT. This encodes CASSPGMGWTLNTEAFF.

The chain combines TRBV18 with TRBJ2-7; D possibly corresponds to TRBD1 (6 bases). The CDR3 consists of 12 residues. Germline V gene lookup returns CDR1 KGHSH and CDR2 LQKENI. The CDR3 DNA reads TGTGCCAGCTCATCGACAGGCTACGACCAGTACGTC. Translated, it gives CASSSTGYDQYV.

This clonotype occurred a few times. The V gene is TRBV21-1, the J gene TRBJ2-5. TRBV21-1 represents a pseudogene. The CDR3 extends over 11 amino acids. This chain's CDR3 is CASASQETQYF. In DNA form, the CDR3 reads TGTGCCAGCGCGAGCCAAGAGACCCAGTACTTC.

The V gene is TRBV29-1, the J gene TRBJ1-4; tentatively, D is TRBD1 (5 bases). Between the trimmed V and J ends, which lost 7 bases and 6 bases, there was a span of 15 bases. The CDR3 is 13 residues long. The germline V gene encodes CDR1 SQVTM and CDR2 ANQGSEA. The CDR3 bases are TGCAGCGCCCCCGGGGGGAAAGATGAAAAACTGTTTTTT. This codes for CSAPGGKDEKLFF.

The chain combines TRBV20-1 with TRBJ1-1; D not certain. The CDR3 sequence is 18 residues long. Germline V gene data show CDR1 as DFQATT and CDR2 as SNEGSKA (reference sequence). V was pared by 8 bases and J by 4 bases, with 32 bases between. CDR3 sequence reads: CSSDVRTARPPSPTEAFF. As DNA, the CDR3 is TGCAGTTCAGATGTGCGGACCGCTCGGCCCCCCTCCCCCACTGAAGCTTTCTTT.

This clonotype was recorded a few times. The chain employs TRBV20-1 and TRBJ2-2, with D tentatively TRBD1 (6 bases). Looked up from germline, CDR1 is DFQATT and CDR2 is SNEGSKA (reference sequence). V shed 3 bases and J shed 6 bases, with 11 bases lying between them. The CDR3 is 13 residues long. CDR3 coding DNA: TGCAGTGCTAGCTCCTACAGGGCCGGGGAGCTGTTTTTT. Translation gives CSASSYRAGELFF.